This is a list of T cell receptor beta chains from one sample in a study of shared clonotypes between healthy human individuals. Method: immunoSEQ multiplex PCR; TCRdb's copy keeps in-frame clones and lacks some. Of millions of clones listed, just under 95% were seen once; the top ten hold 0.9% to 1.4%. Sequencing was done on a sample of naive CD8+ T cells sorted from blood. These receptors originate from a man younger than 35 in good health. The CDR3 runs from the conserved cysteine through the conserved F or W. The D gene is left open where the match is weak. The listing skips clone size in some rows; elsewhere it reads once, few, many or a size class.

>TRBJ1-1|TRBD1|TRBV10-3|.
CAIGGEDRAKNTEAFF
TGTGCCATCGGGGGCGAGGACAGGGCCAAGAACACTGAAGCTTTCTTT
>TRBJ2-5|.|TRBV7-9|.
CASSLVEGAETQYF
TGTGCCAGCAGCTTAGTTGAGGGAGCGGAGACCCAGTACTTC
>TRBJ2-1|.|TRBV6-1|.
CASSDSSSYNEQFF
TGTGCCAGCAGCGACAGTTCATCCTACAATGAGCAGTTCTTC
>TRBJ2-1|TRBD1|TRBV2|.
CASSVGGQGGGEQFF
TGTGCCAGCAGTGTAGGGGGCCAGGGTGGAGGTGAGCAGTTCTTC
>TRBJ2-5|.|TRBV2|.
CASSEGFRNQETQYF
TGTGCCAGCAGTGAGGGGTTTAGGAATCAAGAGACCCAGTACTTC
>TRBJ2-7|TRBD1|TRBV10-2|.
CASPNRGRINTDF
TGCGCCAGCCCCAACAGGGGAAGAATAAATACGGACTTC
>TRBJ1-6|TRBD1|TRBV6-1|few
CASSEWGTGNSPLHF
TGTGCCAGCAGTGAATGGGGGACAGGGAATTCACCCCTCCACTTT
>TRBJ2-7|.|TRBV19|.
CASPPQYF
TGTGCCAGTCCCCCCCAGTACTTC
>TRBJ2-1|.|TRBV29-1|.
CSVEVRATGVVPYNEQFF
TGCAGCGTTGAAGTACGAGCGACAGGCGTCGTCCCCTACAATGAGCAGTTCTTC
>TRBJ2-7|.|TRBV30|.
CAWWTGRGSDEQYF
TGTGCCTGGTGGACAGGGCGGGGGTCGGACGAGCAGTACTTC
>TRBJ2-7|.|TRBV5-6|.
CASSRYGVVNEQYF
TGTGCCAGCAGCCGGTATGGGGTCGTGAACGAGCAGTACTTC
>TRBJ1-5|.|TRBV9|few
CASSPSSGNQPQHF
TGTGCCAGTAGTCCGAGCAGCGGCAATCAGCCCCAGCATTTT
>TRBJ1-5|.|TRBV19|.
CASSIFAESNQPQHF
TGTGCCAGTAGTATATTTGCGGAAAGCAATCAGCCCCAGCATTTT
>TRBJ2-3|TRBD1|TRBV10-1|.
CASRTLDRGRSPDTQYF
TGCGCCAGCAGGACCCTAGACAGGGGGCGCAGCCCAGATACGCAGTATTTT
>TRBJ1-1|.|TRBV11-1|.
CASSLGRGNTEAFF
TGTGCCAGCAGCCTCGGACGGGGGAACACTGAAGCTTTCTTT